These 8 T cell receptor beta chains share one sample of origin, sequenced in a study of identical twins. One entry per CDR3 protein, called by TCRdb with MiXCR from the 5' RACE reads. The sample consists of some 790,000 distinct CDR3 sequences, roughly 18% of them appearing once. This same sample was also taken into another study, of T cells expressing NK-cell markers.

Sequenced: PBMCs. These receptor sequences come from a woman under 30 in good health.

The rearrangement joins TRBV20-1 to TRBJ2-7; the match to TRBD1 covers 9 bases. The CDR3 contains 13 residues. J lost 6 bases, V lost 5 bases, and 8 bases had no gene match. Germline CDR1 is DFQATT and CDR2 is SNEGSKA (reference sequence). The CDR3 reads CSAGGTGIPEQYF. DNA for the CDR3: TGCAGTGCTGGCGGGACAGGGATCCCCGAGCAGTACTTC.

This chain links TRBV27 with TRBJ2-5; TRBD2 agrees at 9 bases. This CDR3 comprises 17 residues. Per the germline V gene, CDR1 is MNHEY and CDR2 is SMNVEV (reference sequence). The ends lost 2 bases at V and 7 bases at J; junction bases unmatched: 14. The CDR3 region is CASSLGAGGGLRGTQYF. As DNA, the CDR3 is TGTGCCAGCAGTTTAGGAGCGGGGGGTGGCCTTCGAGGGACCCAGTACTTC.

This clonotype appeared a few times. The V call is TRBV18, the J call TRBJ2-7, with D perhaps matching TRBD1 (5 bases). The V end lost 6 bases, the J end lost 7 bases, and 16 bases lay between the germline ends. The CDR3 is 13 residues long. CDR1 and CDR2 (germline): KGHSH, LQKENI. The CDR3 loop reads CASSPGQTGEQYF. The CDR3 bases are TGTGCCAGCTCCCCCGGACAAACCGGGGAGCAGTACTTC.

This clonotype was picked up a small number of times. This chain uses TRBV3-1 with TRBJ2-3; D gene unclear. From germline, CDR1 is LGHDT and CDR2 YNNKEL (reference sequence). This CDR3 contains 15 residues. Trimming left V 0 bases short and J 2 bases short, with 9 bases between. The CDR3 region is CASSQDLGYTDTQYF. The CDR3 DNA reads TGTGCCAGCAGCCAAGATTTAGGTTACACAGATACGCAGTATTTT.

The chain recombines TRBV12-3 or TRBV12-4 with TRBJ2-5, with 12 bases identical to TRBD2. V shed 3 bases, J shed 1 base, and the junction held 6 bases outside the gene matches. The CDR3 sequence is 17 residues long. The CDR3 nucleotides are TGTGCCAGCAGTTTGGGACTAGCGGGTATACTCCAAGAGACCCAGTACTTC. Translation: CASSLGLAGILQETQYF.

The gene calls are TRBV5-1 and TRBJ2-7, with TRBD1 identical over 10 bases. The CDR3 has 15 residues. CDR1 SGHRS and CDR2 YFSETQ come from the germline V gene. Germline trimming cut 4 bases from V and 3 bases from J; bases unmatched to any gene: 7. CDR3 amino acids: CASSPGGTGVYEQYF. The CDR3 DNA reads as TGCGCCAGCAGCCCGGGCGGGACAGGGGTCTACGAGCAGTACTTC. The full variable domain, with the rest looked up from reference TRBV5-1 and TRBJ2-7, is KAGVTQTPRYLIKTRGQQVTLSCSPISGHRSVSWYQQTPGQGLQFLFEYFSETQRNKGNFPGRFSGRQFSNSRSEMNVSTLELGDSALYLCASSPGGTGVYEQYFGPGTRLTVT.

CDR3 loop: CSVGPRGYEQYF. CDR3 DNA sequence: TGCAGCGTTGGACCCAGGGGCTACGAGCAGTACTTC. This rearrangement joins TRBV29-1 to TRBJ2-7; maybe TRBD1 (6 bases). The CDR3 has 12 residues. V dropped 4 bases and J dropped 3 bases, with 10 bases sitting between them. Germline V CDR1 and CDR2: SQVTM, ANQGSEA.

This chain links TRBV10-3 with TRBJ2-7, with TRBD1 identical over 9 bases. In germline, CDR1 is ENHRY, CDR2 SYGVKD. J was trimmed by 6 bases and V by 7 bases; bases with no gene match: 7. The CDR3 loop spans 13 amino acids. The CDR3 DNA sequence: TGTGCCATCACAGGGGACAGGGTCTCCGAGCAGTACTTC. Protein product: CAITGDRVSEQYF.